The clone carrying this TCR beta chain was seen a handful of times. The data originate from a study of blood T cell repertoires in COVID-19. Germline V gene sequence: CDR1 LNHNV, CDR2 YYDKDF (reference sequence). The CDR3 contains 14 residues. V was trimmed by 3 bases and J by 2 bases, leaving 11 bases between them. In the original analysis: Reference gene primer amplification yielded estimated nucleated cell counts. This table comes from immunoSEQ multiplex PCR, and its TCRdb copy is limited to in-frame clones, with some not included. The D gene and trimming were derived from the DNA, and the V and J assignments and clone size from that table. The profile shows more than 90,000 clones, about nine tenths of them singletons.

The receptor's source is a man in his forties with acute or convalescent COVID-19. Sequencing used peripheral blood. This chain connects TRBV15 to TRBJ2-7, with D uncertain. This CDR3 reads CATSSSQDPYEQYF. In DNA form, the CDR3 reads TGTGCCACCAGCAGCAGCCAGGATCCCTACGAGCAGTACTTC. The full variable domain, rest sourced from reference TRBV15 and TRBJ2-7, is DAMVIQNPRYQVTQFGKPVTLSCSQTLNHNVMYWYQQKSSQAPKLLFHYYDKDFNNEADTPDNFQSRRPNTSFCFLDIRSPGLGDTAMYLCATSSSQDPYEQYFGPGTRLTVT.